This record covers a single T cell receptor (beta chain). The data derive from a study of blood T cell repertoires in COVID-19. Original analysis: Amplification from reference gene primers served as the basis for estimated nucleated cell counts. The assay was immunoSEQ multiplex PCR, and TCRdb's table has in-frame clones only and misses some. V and J calls and clone size come straight from that table; D and trimming were deduced from the DNA. The repertoire has fewer than 250,000 clones, roughly 80% of them found once; the top ten carry approximately 6.3%. The sequencing sample was made of peripheral blood. This sequence was found in a woman aged 55-75 years with active or convalescent COVID-19.

The CDR3 here is CASSFASLAGGGETQYF. The CDR3 DNA sequence: TGTGCCAGCAGCTTCGCCTCTCTAGCGGGGGGCGGAGAGACCCAGTACTTC. The V gene is TRBV7-9, the J gene TRBJ2-5; 11 bases line up with TRBD2. With 3 bases clipped from V and 4 bases from J, the junction kept 10 bases outside the gene matches. Germline V lookup: CDR1 SEHNR, CDR2 FQNEAQ (reference sequence). This CDR3 has 17 residues.